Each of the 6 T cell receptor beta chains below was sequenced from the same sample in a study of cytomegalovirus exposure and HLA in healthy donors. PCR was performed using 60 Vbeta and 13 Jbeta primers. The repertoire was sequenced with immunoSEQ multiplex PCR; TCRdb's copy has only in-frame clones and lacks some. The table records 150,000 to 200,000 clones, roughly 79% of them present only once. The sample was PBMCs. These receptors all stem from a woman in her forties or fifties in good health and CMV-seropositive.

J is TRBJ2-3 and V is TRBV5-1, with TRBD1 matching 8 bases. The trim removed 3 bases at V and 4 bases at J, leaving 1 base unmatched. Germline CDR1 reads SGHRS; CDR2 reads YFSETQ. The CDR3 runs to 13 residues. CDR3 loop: CASSSGGADTQYF. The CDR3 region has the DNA TGCGCCAGCAGCTCAGGGGGCGCAGATACGCAGTATTTT.

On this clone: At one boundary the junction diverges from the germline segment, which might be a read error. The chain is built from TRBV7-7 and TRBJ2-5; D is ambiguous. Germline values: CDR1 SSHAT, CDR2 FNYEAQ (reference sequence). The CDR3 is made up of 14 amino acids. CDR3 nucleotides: TGTGCTAGCAGCTTAGTAGCAGATCAAGAGACCCAGTACTTC. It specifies CASSLVADQETQYF.

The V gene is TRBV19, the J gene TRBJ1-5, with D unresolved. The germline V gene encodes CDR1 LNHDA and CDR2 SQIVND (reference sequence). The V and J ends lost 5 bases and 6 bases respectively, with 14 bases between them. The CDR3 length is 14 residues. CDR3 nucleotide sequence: TGTGCCAGTAGTGAAAGGGCTGGGAGTCAGCCCCAGCATTTT. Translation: CASSERAGSQPQHF.

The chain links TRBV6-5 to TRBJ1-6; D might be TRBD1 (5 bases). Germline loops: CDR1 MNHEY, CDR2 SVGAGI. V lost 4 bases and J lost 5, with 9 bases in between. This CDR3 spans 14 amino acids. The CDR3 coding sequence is TGTGCCAGCAGTTTCCGACAGAATAATTCACCCCTCCACTTT. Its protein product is CASSFRQNNSPLHF.

CDR3 sequence: CATSPRGRGYTF. CDR3 nucleotide sequence: TGTGCCACGTCTCCCAGGGGACGTGGCTACACCTTC. The V call is TRBV6-5, the J call TRBJ1-2, with a tentative D call TRBD1 (6 bases). V was cut by 10 bases and J by 7 bases, with 16 bases left in between. The germline V gene encodes CDR1 MNHEY and CDR2 SVGAGI. This CDR3 spans 12 amino acids.

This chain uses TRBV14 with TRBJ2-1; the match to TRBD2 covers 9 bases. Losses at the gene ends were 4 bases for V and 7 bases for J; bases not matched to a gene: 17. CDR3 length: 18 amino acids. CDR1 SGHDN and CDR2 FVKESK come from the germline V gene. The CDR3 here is CASSPSRWRSGGWNEQFF. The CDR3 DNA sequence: TGTGCCAGCAGCCCCAGCAGATGGAGAAGCGGGGGGTGGAATGAGCAGTTCTTC.